This T cell receptor (beta chain) was captured in a study of vaccination effects on CD4 cells after COVID-19. The protocol was immunoSEQ multiplex PCR, while the TCRdb copy is restricted to in-frame clones and leaves out a portion. Altogether roughly 50,000 clones are present, roughly 80% being singletons, with the ten largest covering more than 2%. Ahead of sequencing, the ViraFEST assay grew antigen-specific CD4+ T cells using viral peptide pools. Isolation of CD4+ T cells took place after ten to eleven days of culture. V shed 4 bases and J shed 0 bases, with 10 bases lying between them. Germline V gives CDR1 SNHLY, CDR2 FYNNEI. The length of the CDR3 is 15 residues. A note on this clone: Its antigen is unknown.

The sequencing used CD4+ T cells from PBMCs cultured with HCoV-229E spike peptides, collected before COVID-19 vaccination. This chain links TRBV2 with TRBJ2-1; D gene uncertain. The TCR was taken from a human donor who received a COVID-19 vaccine. CDR3 nucleotide sequence: TGTGCCAGCAGTGTAGAAGCTAGCTCCTACAATGAGCAGTTCTTC. Its protein product is CASSVEASSYNEQFF.